These T cell receptor beta chains were read from a single sample in a study of blood T cell repertoires in COVID-19. Assay: immunoSEQ multiplex PCR; the TCRdb copy retains only in-frame clones and omits some. The top ten clones hold 1.5% to 2% of a sample with about 180,000 clones, about 88% of them seen once. The specimen was peripheral blood. Receptor source: a man younger than 35 who had recovered from COVID-19. CDR3s include the opening cysteine and the closing phenylalanine or tryptophan. D genes are given only for firm matches. Some rows have no size entry. The others give once, few or many, or a class for an expanded clone.

CDR3: CASDGGTGGVWTEAFF; DNA: TGTGCCTCCGACGGGGGGACAGGGGGCGTCTGGACTGAAGCTTTCTTT; V: TRBV10-3; length: 16; J: TRBJ1-1; D: TRBD1; size: -
CDR3: CATHGGLSNTGELFF; DNA: TGTGCGACCCACGGGGGTCTTTCGAACACCGGGGAGCTGTTTTTT; V: TRBV6-5; length: 15; J: TRBJ2-2; D: -; size: few
CDR3: CASSPGTGGRWTEAFF; DNA: TGTGCCAGCAGCCCCGGGACAGGGGGACGATGGACTGAAGCTTTCTTT; V: TRBV7-2; length: 16; J: TRBJ1-1; D: TRBD1; size: -
CDR3: CASSLSRGNEQFF; DNA: TGCGCCAGCAGCCTAAGTCGGGGGAATGAGCAGTTCTTC; V: TRBV4-3; length: 13; J: TRBJ2-1; D: -; size: -
CDR3: CASSPGQGDHYGYTF; DNA: TGCGCCAGCAGCCCCGGCCAGGGGGACCACTATGGCTACACCTTC; V: TRBV4-3; length: 15; J: TRBJ1-2; D: TRBD1; size: -
CDR3: CASSLAREQFF; DNA: TGTGCCAGCAGCTTGGCCCGTGAGCAGTTCTTC; V: TRBV5-6; length: 11; J: TRBJ2-1; D: -; size: -
CDR3: CSVESSGRADETQYF; DNA: TGCAGCGTTGAGAGTAGCGGGAGAGCCGATGAGACCCAGTACTTC; V: TRBV29-1; length: 15; J: TRBJ2-5; D: TRBD2; size: -
CDR3: CASSQPPRTSGNNEQFF; DNA: TGTGCCAGCAGCCAACCACCAAGGACTAGCGGCAACAATGAGCAGTTCTTC; V: TRBV3-1/TRBV3-2; length: 17; J: TRBJ2-1; D: TRBD2; size: once
CDR3: CASSVGLAASTDTQYF; DNA: TGTGCCAGCAGCGTCGGACTAGCGGCTAGCACAGATACGCAGTATTTT; V: TRBV9; length: 16; J: TRBJ2-3; D: TRBD2; size: once
CDR3: CASSSPRDSYEQYF; DNA: TGTGCCAGTAGTTCCCCCCGGGATAGCTACGAGCAGTACTTC; V: TRBV19; length: 14; J: TRBJ2-7; D: -; size: -
CDR3: CASSTATSGSGTDTQYF; DNA: TGTGCCAGCAGCACAGCGACTAGCGGGAGCGGCACAGATACGCAGTATTTT; V: TRBV7-2; length: 17; J: TRBJ2-3; D: TRBD2; size: -
CDR3: CASSLGLAGVNEQFF; DNA: TGTGCCAGCAGCTTAGGACTAGCGGGGGTGAATGAGCAGTTCTTC; V: TRBV5-4; length: 15; J: TRBJ2-1; D: TRBD2; size: -
CDR3: CASSLLGGGLGNQPQHF; DNA: TGTGCCAGCAGCTTATTGGGCGGGGGGCTTGGCAATCAGCCCCAGCATTTT; V: TRBV7-8; length: 17; J: TRBJ1-5; D: -; size: -
CDR3: CASSVGLRWDRESWELFF; DNA: TGTGCCAGCAGCGTAGGGTTAAGGTGGGACAGGGAATCGTGGGAGCTGTTTTTT; V: TRBV9; length: 18; J: TRBJ2-2; D: TRBD1; size: -
CDR3: CASGLAGGSNTGELFF; DNA: TGTGCCAGCGGGCTAGCGGGAGGATCGAACACCGGGGAGCTGTTTTTT; V: TRBV7-3; length: 16; J: TRBJ2-2; D: TRBD2; size: -
CDR3: CASSSLAGVGEQYF; DNA: TGTGCCAGCAGCTCCTTAGCGGGAGTAGGCGAGCAGTACTTC; V: TRBV7-9; length: 14; J: TRBJ2-7; D: TRBD2; size: once
CDR3: CASSPGSGAYNEQFF; DNA: TGTGCCAGCAGTCCGGGGAGCGGGGCTTACAATGAGCAGTTCTTC; V: TRBV28; length: 15; J: TRBJ2-1; D: TRBD2; size: -
CDR3: CASSLSGRIDEQYF; DNA: TGTGCCAGCAGTCTTAGCGGGAGGATCGACGAGCAGTACTTC; V: TRBV7-9; length: 14; J: TRBJ2-7; D: TRBD2; size: -
CDR3: CASSLGYGEPLPPLHF; DNA: TGTGCCAGCAGCTTAGGTTATGGAGAACCCCTGCCACCCCTCCACTTT; V: TRBV11-2; length: 16; J: TRBJ1-6; D: -; size: -
CDR3: CASSTTGNSYEQYF; DNA: TGTGCCAGCAGTACGACAGGGAACTCCTACGAGCAGTACTTC; V: TRBV7-2; length: 14; J: TRBJ2-7; D: TRBD1; size: -
CDR3: CASSESYGYTF; DNA: TGTGCCAGCAGTGAATCTTATGGCTACACCTTC; V: TRBV2; length: 11; J: TRBJ1-2; D: -; size: -
CDR3: CASSHRGEGYTF; DNA: TGTGCCAGCAGCCACAGGGGTGAGGGCTACACCTTC; V: TRBV27; length: 12; J: TRBJ1-2; D: TRBD1; size: -